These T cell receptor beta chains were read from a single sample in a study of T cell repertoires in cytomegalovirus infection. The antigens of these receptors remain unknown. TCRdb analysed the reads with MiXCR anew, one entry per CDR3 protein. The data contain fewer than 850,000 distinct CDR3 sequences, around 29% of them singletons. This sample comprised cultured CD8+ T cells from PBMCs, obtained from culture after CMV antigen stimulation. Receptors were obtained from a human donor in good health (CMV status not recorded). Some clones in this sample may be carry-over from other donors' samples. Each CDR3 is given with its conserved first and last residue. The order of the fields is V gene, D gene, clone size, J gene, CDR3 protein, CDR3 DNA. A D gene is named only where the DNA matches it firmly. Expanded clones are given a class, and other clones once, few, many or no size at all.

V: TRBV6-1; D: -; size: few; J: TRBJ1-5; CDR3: CASSETRVSNQPQHF; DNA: TGTGCCAGCAGTGAAACCAGGGTTAGCAATCAGCCCCAGCATTTT
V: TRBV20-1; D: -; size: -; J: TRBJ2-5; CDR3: CSARTQETQYF; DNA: TGCAGTGCTAGAACTCAGGAGACCCAGTACTTC
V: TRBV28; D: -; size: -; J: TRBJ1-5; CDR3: CASSSYLTGNSNQPQHF; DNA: TGTGCCAGCAGTTCGTACCTTACGGGGAATAGCAATCAGCCCCAGCATTTT
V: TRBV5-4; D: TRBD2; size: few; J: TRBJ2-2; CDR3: CASTGGPEGTGELFF; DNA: TGTGCCAGCACGGGGGGGCCCGAGGGCACCGGGGAGCTGTTTTTT
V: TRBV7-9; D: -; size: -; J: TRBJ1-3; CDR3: CASYGGDTIYF; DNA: TGTGCCAGCTACGGAGGGGACACCATATATTTT
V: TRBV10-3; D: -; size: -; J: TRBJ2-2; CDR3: CAITGGTGELFF; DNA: TGTGCCATCACCGGGGGCACCGGGGAGCTGTTTTTT
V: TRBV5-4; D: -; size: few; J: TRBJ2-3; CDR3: CASSPWAGSGDTQYF; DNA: TGTGCCAGCAGCCCGTGGGCGGGGTCAGGAGATACGCAGTATTTT
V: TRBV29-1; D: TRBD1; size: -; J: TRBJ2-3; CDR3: CSVDWDSSSSTDTQYF; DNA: TGCAGCGTTGATTGGGACAGCTCAAGTAGCACAGATACGCAGTATTTT
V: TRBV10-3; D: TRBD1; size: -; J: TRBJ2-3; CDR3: CAISGTDSTDTQYF; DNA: TGTGCCATCAGCGGGACAGACTCCACAGATACGCAGTATTTT
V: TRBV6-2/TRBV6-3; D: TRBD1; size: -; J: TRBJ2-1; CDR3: CATRQGPYNEQFF; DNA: TGTGCCACGAGACAGGGGCCCTACAATGAGCAGTTCTTC
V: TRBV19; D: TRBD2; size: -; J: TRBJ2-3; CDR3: CASTWFSGGDNTQYF; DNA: TGTGCCAGCACCTGGTTTAGCGGGGGGGATAATACGCAGTATTTT
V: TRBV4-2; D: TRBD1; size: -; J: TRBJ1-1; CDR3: CASSQDPGQGAAEAFF; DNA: TGTGCCAGCAGCCAAGACCCGGGACAGGGGGCGGCTGAAGCTTTCTTT
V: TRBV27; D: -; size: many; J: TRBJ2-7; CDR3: CASSFQETYEQYF; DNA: TGTGCCAGCAGTTTCCAGGAGACCTACGAGCAGTACTTC
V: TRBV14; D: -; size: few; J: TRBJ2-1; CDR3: CASSQILIEQFF; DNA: TGTGCCAGCAGCCAAATCCTGATAGAGCAGTTCTTC
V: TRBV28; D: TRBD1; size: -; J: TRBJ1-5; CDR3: CASSYPATGRNQPQHF; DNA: TGTGCCAGCAGTTACCCCGCGACAGGGAGGAATCAGCCCCAGCATTTT
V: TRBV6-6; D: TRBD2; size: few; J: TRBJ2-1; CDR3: CASSLRDYVPYEQFF; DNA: TGTGCCAGCAGCCTCCGGGACTACGTACCTTATGAGCAGTTCTTC
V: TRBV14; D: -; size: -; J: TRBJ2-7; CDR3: CASSQDIVEGSYEQYF; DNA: TGTGCCAGCAGCCAAGATATCGTAGAGGGCTCCTACGAGCAGTACTTC
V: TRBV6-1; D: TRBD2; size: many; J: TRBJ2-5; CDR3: CASSASGGTQETQYF; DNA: TGTGCCAGCAGTGCTAGCGGGGGGACCCAAGAGACCCAGTACTTC
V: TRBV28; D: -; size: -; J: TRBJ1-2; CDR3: CASSQTEGNGYTF; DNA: TGTGCCAGCAGTCAGACAGAGGGGAACGGCTACACCTTC
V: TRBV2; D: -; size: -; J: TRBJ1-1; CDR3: CASIRTNTEAFF; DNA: TGTGCCAGCATCCGGACCAACACTGAAGCTTTCTTT
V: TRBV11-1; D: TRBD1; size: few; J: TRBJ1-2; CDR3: CASSDGTTTTGNYGYTF; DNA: TGTGCCAGCAGCGACGGGACGACGACGACAGGGAACTATGGCTACACCTTC
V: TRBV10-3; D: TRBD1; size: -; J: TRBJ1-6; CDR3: CAISEGGQWDSPLHF; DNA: TGTGCCATCAGTGAGGGGGGACAGTGGGATTCACCCCTCCACTTT
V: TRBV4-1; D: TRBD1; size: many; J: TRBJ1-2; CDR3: CASSPGGRGDPSDGYTF; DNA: TGCGCCAGCAGCCCCGGCGGCAGGGGGGACCCCTCGGATGGCTACACCTTC
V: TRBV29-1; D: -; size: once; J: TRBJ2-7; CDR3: CSVEDSRAYEQYF; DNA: TGCAGCGTTGAAGACTCAAGGGCGTACGAGCAGTACTTC
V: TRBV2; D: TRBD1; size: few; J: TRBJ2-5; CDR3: CASRGQGIRETQYF; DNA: TGTGCCAGCAGGGGACAGGGCATTAGAGAGACCCAGTACTTC
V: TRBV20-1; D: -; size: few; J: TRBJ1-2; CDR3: CSAPQEIDYGYTF; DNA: TGCAGTGCTCCGCAGGAAATTGACTATGGCTACACCTTC
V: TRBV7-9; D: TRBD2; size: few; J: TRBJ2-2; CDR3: CASSLPSGLAANTGELFF; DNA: TGTGCCAGCAGCTTACCTAGCGGACTAGCGGCGAACACCGGGGAGCTGTTTTTT
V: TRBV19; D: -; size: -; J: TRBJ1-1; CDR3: CASSSYHSSNTEAFF; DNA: TGTGCCAGTAGTAGTTATCACAGTTCGAACACTGAAGCTTTCTTT
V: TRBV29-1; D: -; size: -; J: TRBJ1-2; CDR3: CSVDPQGGLYGYTF; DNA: TGCAGCGTTGATCCGCAGGGAGGGCTCTATGGCTACACCTTC
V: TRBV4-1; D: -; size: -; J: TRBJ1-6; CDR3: CASSPPSDFSSPLHF; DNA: TGCGCCAGCAGCCCACCCTCGGACTTCTCTTCACCCCTCCACTTT
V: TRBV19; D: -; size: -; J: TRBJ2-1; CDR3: CASSRSGRASYNEQFF; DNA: TGTGCCAGTAGTAGGTCAGGCAGGGCCTCCTACAATGAGCAGTTCTTC
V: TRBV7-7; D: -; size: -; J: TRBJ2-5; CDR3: CASSPEARGQETQYF; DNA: TGTGCTAGCAGCCCCGAGGCCCGGGGGCAGGAGACCCAGTACTTC
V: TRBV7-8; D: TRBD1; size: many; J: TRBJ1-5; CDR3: CASTPADRVADQPQHF; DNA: TGTGCCAGCACCCCCGCGGACAGGGTTGCCGATCAGCCCCAGCATTTT
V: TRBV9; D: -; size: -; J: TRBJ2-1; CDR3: CASSVADYTYSSYNEQFF; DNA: TGTGCCAGCAGCGTAGCGGACTATACTTACAGCTCCTACAATGAGCAGTTCTTC
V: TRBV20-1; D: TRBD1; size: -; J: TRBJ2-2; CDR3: CSAKPGQGSNTGELFF; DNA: TGCAGTGCTAAACCGGGACAGGGGTCGAACACCGGGGAGCTGTTTTTT
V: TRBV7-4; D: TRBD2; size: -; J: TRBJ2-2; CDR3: CAGDAGGSTGELFF; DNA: TGTGCCGGGGACGCCGGGGGGTCAACCGGGGAGCTGTTTTTT
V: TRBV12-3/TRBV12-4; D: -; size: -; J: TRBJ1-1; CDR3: CASSFPGDGTEAFF; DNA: TGTGCCAGCAGTTTCCCAGGGGACGGCACTGAAGCTTTCTTT
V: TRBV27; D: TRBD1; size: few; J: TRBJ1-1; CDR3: CASSLTGVLMNTEAFF; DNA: TGTGCCAGCAGTTTGACAGGGGTCCTGATGAACACTGAAGCTTTCTTT
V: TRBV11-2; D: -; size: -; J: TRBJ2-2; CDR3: CAIPIVRGELFF; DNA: TGTGCCATACCCATAGTCCGGGGGGAGCTGTTTTTT
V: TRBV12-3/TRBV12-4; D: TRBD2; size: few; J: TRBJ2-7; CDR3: CASSPGGGGAWEQYF; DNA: TGTGCCAGCAGTCCTGGGGGCGGGGGGGCGTGGGAGCAGTACTTC
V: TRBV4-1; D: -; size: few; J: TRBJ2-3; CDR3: CASSQRRSSNTDTQYF; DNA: TGCGCCAGCAGCCAGAGGCGCAGTAGTAACACAGATACGCAGTATTTT
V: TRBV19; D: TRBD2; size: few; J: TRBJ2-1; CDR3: CASSIAAGGHNEQFF; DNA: TGTGCCAGTAGTATAGCAGCGGGGGGCCACAATGAGCAGTTCTTC
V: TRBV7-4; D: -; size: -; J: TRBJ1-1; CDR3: CASSKQGLAEAFF; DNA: TGTGCCAGCAGCAAACAGGGTTTGGCTGAAGCTTTCTTT
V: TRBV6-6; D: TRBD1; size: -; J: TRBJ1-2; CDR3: CASSYLQGGNGYTF; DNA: TGTGCCAGCAGTTACCTACAGGGGGGGAATGGCTACACCTTC
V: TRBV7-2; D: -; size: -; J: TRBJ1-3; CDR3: CASSPDLVSGNTIYF; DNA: TGTGCCAGCAGCCCGGACTTAGTCTCTGGAAACACCATATATTTT
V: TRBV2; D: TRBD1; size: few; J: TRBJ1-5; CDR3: CASSPHRGPQPQHF; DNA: TGTGCCAGCAGCCCCCATAGGGGGCCTCAGCCCCAGCATTTT
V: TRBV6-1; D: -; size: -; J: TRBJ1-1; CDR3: CASKQGYNTEAFF; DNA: TGTGCCAGCAAACAGGGCTATAACACTGAAGCTTTCTTT